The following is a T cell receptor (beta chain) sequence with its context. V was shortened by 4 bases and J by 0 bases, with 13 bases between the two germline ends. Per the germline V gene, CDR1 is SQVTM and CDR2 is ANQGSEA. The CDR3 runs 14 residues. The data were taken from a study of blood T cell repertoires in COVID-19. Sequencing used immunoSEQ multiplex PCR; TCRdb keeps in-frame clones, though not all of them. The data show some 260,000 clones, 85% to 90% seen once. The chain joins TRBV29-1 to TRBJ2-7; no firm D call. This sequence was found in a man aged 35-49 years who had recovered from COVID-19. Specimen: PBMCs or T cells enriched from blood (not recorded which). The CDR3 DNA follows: TGCAGCGTTGCTGGTCTCTTGAGCTCCTACGAGCAGTACTTC. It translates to CSVAGLLSSYEQYF.